The clone carrying this T cell receptor beta chain was detected only once. Its antigen is not known. These donors were members of the approximately 120-subject validation cohort, a group separate from the approximately 670-subject first cohort. The method was immunoSEQ multiplex PCR; TCRdb's version includes in-frame clones alone and lacks a portion of them. The table lists about 240,000 clones, roughly 86% of them singletons, with about 1.2% in the top ten. This record belongs to a study of cytomegalovirus exposure and HLA in healthy donors. Regarding the study as a whole: The authors confirmed in vitro that a few CMV-associated chains were specific for CMV antigens. The tendency of first-cohort TCR clusters to co-occur in the approximately 120 validation repertoires was identified by a subsequent analysis. Some TCR beta chains (roughly 150 of them) were listed as cytomegalovirus-associated.

Germline values: CDR1 MNHEY, CDR2 SVGAGI. There are 15 residues in the CDR3. The V and J ends lost 6 bases and 5 bases, in that order; junction bases with no gene match: 9. The genes are TRBV6-5 and TRBJ2-5; 10 positions match TRBD1. Sequenced sample: PBMCs. This TCR was sampled from a woman aged 25 to 39 in good health and CMV-seropositive. The CDR3 is CASSQDRGVRETQYF. The CDR3 coding sequence is TGTGCCAGCAGCCAGGACAGGGGGGTGAGGGAGACCCAGTACTTC.